This record concerns one T cell receptor beta chain sequence. The antigen is undetermined. Other DNA variants within this sample encode the same CDR3. The data were taken from a study of PD-1 blockade in classical Hodgkin lymphoma. Study at large: Patients were dosed intravenously with nivolumab at 3 mg/kg every 2 weeks.

Some clones are missing from TCRdb's copy, which holds only in-frame ones; the method was immunoSEQ multiplex PCR. The table has around 150,000 clones, around 73% seen once. Study-wide results and caveats: By C4D1, CD4+ diversity increased significantly, especially in complete responders. Before treatment, complete responders showed about the same diversity as newly diagnosed patients.

Each of the patients experienced relapse following autologous stem cell transplantation, and their brentuximab vedotin exposure differed. Complete response, partial response or progressive disease was recorded as best response. The CDR3 covers 14 residues. CDR1 and CDR2 from the germline V gene are KGHSH and LQKENI. V lost 6 bases to trimming and J lost 7 bases; unmatched junction nucleotides: 7. V is TRBV18 and J is TRBJ2-7; 12 nucleotides match TRBD2. The input for sequencing was peripheral blood mononuclear cells (PBMCs), taken before the second cycle of nivolumab. This TCR came from a human donor with classical Hodgkin lymphoma. DNA of the CDR3: TGTGCCAGCTCTCTAGCGGGAGGGCCGGGGGAGCAGTACTTC. It yields the protein CASSLAGGPGEQYF.